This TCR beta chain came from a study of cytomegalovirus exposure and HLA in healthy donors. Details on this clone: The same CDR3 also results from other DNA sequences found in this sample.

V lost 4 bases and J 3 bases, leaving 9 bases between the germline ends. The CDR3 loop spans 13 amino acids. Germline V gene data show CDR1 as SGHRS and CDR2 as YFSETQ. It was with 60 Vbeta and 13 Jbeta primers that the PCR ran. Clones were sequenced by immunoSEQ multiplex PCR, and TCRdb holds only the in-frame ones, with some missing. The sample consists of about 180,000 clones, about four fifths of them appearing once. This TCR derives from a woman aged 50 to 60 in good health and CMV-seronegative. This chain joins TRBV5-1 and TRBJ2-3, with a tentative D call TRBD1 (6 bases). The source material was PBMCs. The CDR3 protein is CASSDQGTDTQYF. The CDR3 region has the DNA TGCGCCAGCAGCGACCAGGGGACAGATACGCAGTATTTT. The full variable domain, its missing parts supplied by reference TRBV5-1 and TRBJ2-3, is KAGVTQTPRYLIKTRGQQVTLSCSPISGHRSVSWYQQTPGQGLQFLFEYFSETQRNKGNFPGRFSGRQFSNSRSEMNVSTLELGDSALYLCASSDQGTDTQYFGPGTRLTVL.